The rows below give T cell receptor beta chains drawn from one sample of a study of OX40 agonist ivuxolimab in advanced cancers. The assay was immunoSEQ multiplex PCR, and TCRdb's table has in-frame clones only and misses some. The top ten hold 0.95% to 1.5% of the sample, which has approximately 49,000 clones, 83% seen once. Sequenced material: CD4+ or CD8+ T cells sorted from blood, taken in a trial of the OX40 agonist ivuxolimab. The receptor source for this set is an adult with an advanced solid tumor such as melanoma, head and neck, liver or kidney cancer. CDR3s include the opening cysteine and the closing phenylalanine or tryptophan. The D gene is left open where the match is weak. Clone size is not always given. Where it is, it says once, few, many or a class for expanded clones.

V	J	D	size	DNA	CDR3
TRBV12-5	TRBJ2-5	.	.	TGTGCTAGTGGGAGACCCCTAGGGGCGATTCAAGAGACCCAGTACTTC	CASGRPLGAIQETQYF
TRBV2	TRBJ1-5	TRBD1	few	TGTGCCAGCAGTGGGGACAGGGGCTATCAGCCCCAGCATTTT	CASSGDRGYQPQHF
TRBV6-1	TRBJ1-3	.	.	TGTGCCAGCAGTGAAGACATTCTCTCTGGAAACACCATATATTTT	CASSEDILSGNTIYF
TRBV30	TRBJ1-1	TRBD1	.	TGTGCCTGGAGTGTACTCACAGGGGGGAACACTGAAGCTTTCTTT	CAWSVLTGGNTEAFF
TRBV5-4	TRBJ2-7	.	.	TGTGCCAGCAGCTGGGAGATAGGCTTGGGCGAGCAGTACTTC	CASSWEIGLGEQYF
TRBV5-4	TRBJ2-7	.	.	TGTGCCAGCAGCTCGTACTCGGGAAACTACGAGCAGTACTTC	CASSSYSGNYEQYF
TRBV18	TRBJ1-4	TRBD1	few	TGTGCCAGCTCACCAAGGGACAGGGGTTCCCTGTTTTTT	CASSPRDRGSLFF
TRBV6-6	TRBJ1-4	TRBD1	few	TGTGCCAGCAGCCGAGACAGGGGTCGAGAAAAACTGTTTTTT	CASSRDRGREKLFF
TRBV5-1	TRBJ2-7	TRBD1	few	TGCGCCAGCAGCTTGGCCAGGTCAGGGGGCGACCCCTACGAGCAGTACTTC	CASSLARSGGDPYEQYF
TRBV6-6	TRBJ1-5	TRBD1	.	TGTGCCAGCAGTTACAACCGGGACAGGCATCAGCCCCAGCATTTT	CASSYNRDRHQPQHF
TRBV18	TRBJ2-3	.	.	TGTGCCAGCTCACCAGGAGACACAGATACGCAGTATTTT	CASSPGDTDTQYF
TRBV27	TRBJ1-1	TRBD1	few	TGTGCCAGCAGTTTAGGGACAGTTACGACTGAAGCTTTCTTT	CASSLGTVTTEAFF
TRBV4-1	TRBJ2-1	.	once	TGCGCCAGCAGCCAAGTAGGGTCCTACAATGAGCAGTTCTTC	CASSQVGSYNEQFF
TRBV6-1	TRBJ1-2	TRBD1	.	TGTGCCAGCAGTGAACCCGGGACAGACTATGGCTACACCTTC	CASSEPGTDYGYTF
TRBV6-5	TRBJ2-2	.	.	TGTGCCAGCAGGGCGGGACGGATGAACACCGGGGAGCTGTTTTTT	CASRAGRMNTGELFF
TRBV7-7	TRBJ2-1	TRBD1	.	TGTGCTAGCAGCTCCGACAGGGGGGAGTGGAATGAGCAGTTCTTC	CASSSDRGEWNEQFF
TRBV5-1	TRBJ1-2	.	.	TGTGCCAGCAGCTTGGGCAGTAACTATGGCTACACCTTC	CASSLGSNYGYTF
TRBV5-4	TRBJ1-5	.	.	TGTGCCAGCAGCTTTCAAACAAATCAGCCCCAGCATTTT	CASSFQTNQPQHF
TRBV18	TRBJ1-5	.	.	TGTGCCAGCTCACCACCTGGGGGGAGCAATCAGCCCCAGCATTTT	CASSPPGGSNQPQHF
TRBV5-1	TRBJ1-2	TRBD1	.	TGCGCCAGCAGCTTGGTCACAGGGGTCTATGGCTACACCTTC	CASSLVTGVYGYTF
TRBV2	TRBJ1-5	.	.	TGTGCCAGCGGTCGGGGAGGTCAGCCCCAGCATTTT	CASGRGGQPQHF
TRBV29-1	TRBJ2-3	TRBD1	.	TGCAGCGTTAGGGACAGGGAGAGGGGCCCAGGTACGCAGTATTTT	CSVRDRERGPGTQYF
TRBV30	TRBJ1-2	.	.	TGTGCCTGGGCCCTACGGAGAAGCTATGGCTACACCTTC	CAWALRRSYGYTF
TRBV10-2	TRBJ1-5	.	once	TGCGCCAGCAGTGAGGGCGCGGGGGTGAGCAATCAGCCCCAGCATTTT	CASSEGAGVSNQPQHF
TRBV5-1	TRBJ1-2	.	.	TGCGCCAGCAGCCCAGGGTACGGCTACACCTTC	CASSPGYGYTF
TRBV2	TRBJ2-1	.	.	TGTGCCAGCAAAAGGGGGAGCTCCTACAATGAGCAGTTCTTC	CASKRGSSYNEQFF
TRBV5-1	TRBJ1-4	TRBD1	.	TGCGCCAGCAGCCGCGGGACAGCGAATAATGAAAAACTGTTTTTT	CASSRGTANNEKLFF
TRBV15	TRBJ2-1	.	.	TGTGCCACCAGCAGGGGGGAGGCGTACAATGAGCAGTTCTTC	CATSRGEAYNEQFF
TRBV5-4	TRBJ2-1	TRBD1	.	TGTGCCAGCAGCTTGGCCAAGGACAGGGGAGGGAAGATTGAGCAGTTCTTC	CASSLAKDRGGKIEQFF
TRBV12-2	TRBJ2-1	.	.	TGTGCAAGTCGCTTAGTAGGGGGTGCTCATGAGCAGTTCTTC	CASRLVGGAHEQFF
TRBV29-1	TRBJ2-7	.	.	TGCAGCGTTGAAAACAGCTCCTACGAGCAGTACTTC	CSVENSSYEQYF
TRBV19	TRBJ2-2	TRBD1	.	TGTGCCAGTAAAGGAGACAGGGCTAACGGGGAGCTGTTTTTT	CASKGDRANGELFF
TRBV7-2	TRBJ1-2	.	few	TGTGCCAGCACCCTCGGCAGTCCTCTCGAAGGCTACACCTTC	CASTLGSPLEGYTF
TRBV7-8	TRBJ1-2	.	.	TGTGCCAGCAGCTTAGCAGCTAACTATGGCTACACCTTC	CASSLAANYGYTF
TRBV7-8	TRBJ1-6	.	.	TGTGCCAGCAGTTTCGGACCTAATTCACCCCTCCACTTT	CASSFGPNSPLHF
TRBV9	TRBJ2-5	.	.	TGTGCCAGCAGCGTAGATAGGGAAGAGACCCAGTACTTC	CASSVDREETQYF
TRBV5-1	TRBJ1-1	.	.	TGCGCCAGCAGCTTAACATCAGGGAACACTGAAGCTTTCTTT	CASSLTSGNTEAFF
TRBV15	TRBJ2-5	.	.	TGTGCCACCAGCAGAGATCTAGGGGTCGGGCCCCAGTACTTC	CATSRDLGVGPQYF
TRBV14	TRBJ1-1	.	.	TGTGCCAGCAGCCGTTTGGGGGGAGTCACTGAAGCTTTCTTT	CASSRLGGVTEAFF
TRBV7-6	TRBJ1-3	.	few	TGTGCCAGCAGCCAACCCCTACAGGGTTCAGGAAACACCATATATTTT	CASSQPLQGSGNTIYF
TRBV2	TRBJ1-5	.	.	TGTGCCAGCAGTGATAGCAATCAGCCCCAGCATTTT	CASSDSNQPQHF
TRBV20-1	TRBJ2-1	.	.	TGCAGTGCTGTAAAGGACTTGGTGCAGTTCTTC	CSAVKDLVQFF
TRBV7-2	TRBJ1-2	.	.	TGTGCCAGCAGCTTAGATCTGGGTTCGGCGGATGGCTACACCTTC	CASSLDLGSADGYTF
TRBV7-2	TRBJ2-5	.	.	TGTGCCAGCAGCCGTGGACTAACTCCAGAGACCCAGTACTTC	CASSRGLTPETQYF
TRBV18	TRBJ2-7	.	.	TGTGCCAGCTCACCACAGCGGGACATAGACGAGCAGTACTTC	CASSPQRDIDEQYF
TRBV4-2	TRBJ2-1	.	.	TGTGCCAGCAGCCAAGAAGGGAGGACCCTTTCCTACAATGAGCAGTTCTTC	CASSQEGRTLSYNEQFF
TRBV9	TRBJ2-5	.	once	TGTGCCAGCAGCCTACAGGGATGGAACGCAGAGCAGTACTTC	CASSLQGWNAEQYF
TRBV11-3	TRBJ1-3	.	.	TGTGCCAGCAGCTTAGAAGCAGGGCCCGGAAACACCATATATTTT	CASSLEAGPGNTIYF
TRBV5-3	TRBJ1-1	.	.	TGTGCCAGAAGCTTGGCCTTTTATCTTCCCCGGTCGGACACTGAAGCTTTCTTT	CARSLAFYLPRSDTEAFF
TRBV7-9	TRBJ1-6	TRBD1	.	TGTGCCAGCAGCTTCGGACAGGGGTTCGCTAATTCACCCCTCCACTTT	CASSFGQGFANSPLHF
TRBV5-1	TRBJ1-6	TRBD1	.	TGCGCCAGCAGCTTGGCCGACAGGGGGTCACCCCTCCACTTT	CASSLADRGSPLHF
TRBV2	TRBJ2-5	.	.	TGTGCCAGCAGTGAAGAGGGCCACCAAGAGACCCAGTACTTC	CASSEEGHQETQYF
TRBV19	TRBJ2-3	.	few	TGTGCCAGTAGTATAGCGGGGGACACAGATACGCAGTATTTT	CASSIAGDTDTQYF
TRBV19	TRBJ1-2	.	.	TGTGCCAGTAGTATCCCCAATGCTGGCTACACCTTC	CASSIPNAGYTF
TRBV30	TRBJ1-3	.	.	TGTGCCTGGAGTGCCACAGGGTCCGGAAACACCATATATTTT	CAWSATGSGNTIYF